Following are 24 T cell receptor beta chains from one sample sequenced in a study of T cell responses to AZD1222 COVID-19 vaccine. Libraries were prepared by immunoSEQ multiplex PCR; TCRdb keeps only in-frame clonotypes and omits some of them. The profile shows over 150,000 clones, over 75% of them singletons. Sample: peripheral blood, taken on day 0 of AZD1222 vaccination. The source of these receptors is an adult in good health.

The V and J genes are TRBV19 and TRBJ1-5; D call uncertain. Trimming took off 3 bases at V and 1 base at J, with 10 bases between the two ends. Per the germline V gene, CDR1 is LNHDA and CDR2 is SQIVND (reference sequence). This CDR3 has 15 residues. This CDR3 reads CASSMEEESNQPQHF. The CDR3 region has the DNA TGTGCCAGTAGTATGGAGGAAGAGAGCAATCAGCCCCAGCATTTT.

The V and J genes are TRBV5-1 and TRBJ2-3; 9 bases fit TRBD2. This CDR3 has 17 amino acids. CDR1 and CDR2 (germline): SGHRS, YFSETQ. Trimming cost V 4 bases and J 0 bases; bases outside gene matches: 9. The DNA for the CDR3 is TGCGCCAGCAGCCTTTCGGGAGCGGGGGGAAGCACAGATACGCAGTATTTT. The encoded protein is CASSLSGAGGSTDTQYF.

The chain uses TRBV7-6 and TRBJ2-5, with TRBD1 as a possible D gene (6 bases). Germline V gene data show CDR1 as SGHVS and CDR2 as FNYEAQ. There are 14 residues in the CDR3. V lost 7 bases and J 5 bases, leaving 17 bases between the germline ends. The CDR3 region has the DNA TGTGCCAGCACCATCTTGGGGGCTAGGGAGACCCAGTACTTC. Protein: CASTILGARETQYF.

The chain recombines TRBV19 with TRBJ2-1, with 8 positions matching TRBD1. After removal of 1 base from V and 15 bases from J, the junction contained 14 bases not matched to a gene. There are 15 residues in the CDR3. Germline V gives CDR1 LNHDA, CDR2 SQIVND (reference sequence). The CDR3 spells CASSIAQKRTGLGFF. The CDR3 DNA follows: TGTGCCAGTAGTATAGCACAGAAGCGGACAGGGCTTGGGTTCTTC.

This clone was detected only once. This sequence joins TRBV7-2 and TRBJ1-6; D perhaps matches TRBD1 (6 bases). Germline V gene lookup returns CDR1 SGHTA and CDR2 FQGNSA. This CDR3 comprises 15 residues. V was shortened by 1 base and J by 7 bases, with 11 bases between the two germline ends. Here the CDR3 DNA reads TGTGCCAGCAGCTTAGGGGGGCCGTCAAATTCACCCCTCCACTTT. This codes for CASSLGGPSNSPLHF.

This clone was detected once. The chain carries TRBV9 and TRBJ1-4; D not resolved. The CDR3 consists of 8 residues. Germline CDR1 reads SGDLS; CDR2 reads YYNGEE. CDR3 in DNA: TGTGCGGAGGAAAAACTGTTTTTT. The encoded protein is CAEEKLFF.

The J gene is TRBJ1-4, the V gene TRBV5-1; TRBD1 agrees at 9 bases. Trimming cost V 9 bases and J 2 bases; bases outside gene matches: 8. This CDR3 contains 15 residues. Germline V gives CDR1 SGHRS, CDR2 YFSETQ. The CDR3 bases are TGCGCCACCAGGACAGGGGAAAATACTAATGAAAAACTGTTTTTT. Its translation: CATRTGENTNEKLFF.

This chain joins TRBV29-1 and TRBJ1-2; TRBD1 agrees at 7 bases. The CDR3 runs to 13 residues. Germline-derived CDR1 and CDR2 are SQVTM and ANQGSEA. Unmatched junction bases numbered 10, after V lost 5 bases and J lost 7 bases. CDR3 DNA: TGCAGCGTTTGGACAGGTTTTGGTCGTGGCTACACCTTC. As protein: CSVWTGFGRGYTF.

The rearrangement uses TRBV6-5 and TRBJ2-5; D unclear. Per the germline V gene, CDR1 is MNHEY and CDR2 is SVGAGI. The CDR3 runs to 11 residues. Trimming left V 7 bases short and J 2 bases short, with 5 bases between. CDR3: CASTRQETQYF. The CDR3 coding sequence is TGTGCCAGCACCAGACAAGAGACCCAGTACTTC.

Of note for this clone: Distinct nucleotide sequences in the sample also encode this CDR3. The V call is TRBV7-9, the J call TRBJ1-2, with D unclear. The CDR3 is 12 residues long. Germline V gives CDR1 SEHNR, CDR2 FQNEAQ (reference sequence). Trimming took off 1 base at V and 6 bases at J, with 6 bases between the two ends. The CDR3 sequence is CASSLGGDGYTF. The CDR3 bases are TGTGCCAGCAGCTTAGGCGGGGATGGCTACACCTTC.

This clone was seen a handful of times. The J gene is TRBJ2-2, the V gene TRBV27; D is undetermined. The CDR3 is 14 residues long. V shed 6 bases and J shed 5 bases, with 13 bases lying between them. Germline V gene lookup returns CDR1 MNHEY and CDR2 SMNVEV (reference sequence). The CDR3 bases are TGTGCCAGCAGACCCCTCCCCGAAACCGGGGAGCTGTTTTTT. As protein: CASRPLPETGELFF.

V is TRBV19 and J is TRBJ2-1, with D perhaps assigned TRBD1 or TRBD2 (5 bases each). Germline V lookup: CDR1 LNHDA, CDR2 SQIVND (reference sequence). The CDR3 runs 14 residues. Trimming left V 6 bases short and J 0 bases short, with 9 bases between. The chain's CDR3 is CASRWGSSYNEQFF. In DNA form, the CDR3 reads TGTGCCAGTAGATGGGGGAGCTCCTACAATGAGCAGTTCTTC.

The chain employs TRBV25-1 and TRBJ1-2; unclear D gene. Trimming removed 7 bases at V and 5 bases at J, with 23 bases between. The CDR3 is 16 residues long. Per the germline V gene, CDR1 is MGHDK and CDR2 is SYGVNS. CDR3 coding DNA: TGTGCCAGCAAAAAAAATCCAGAGGACCGGCGGTATGGCTACACCTTC. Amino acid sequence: CASKKNPEDRRYGYTF.

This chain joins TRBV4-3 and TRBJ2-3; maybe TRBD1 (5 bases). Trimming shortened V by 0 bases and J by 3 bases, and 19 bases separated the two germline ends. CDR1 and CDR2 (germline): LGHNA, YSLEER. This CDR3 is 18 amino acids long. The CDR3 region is CASSQDSLGRVGTDTQYF. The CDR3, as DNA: TGCGCCAGCAGCCAAGACTCCCTGGGGCGTGTGGGAACAGATACGCAGTATTTT.

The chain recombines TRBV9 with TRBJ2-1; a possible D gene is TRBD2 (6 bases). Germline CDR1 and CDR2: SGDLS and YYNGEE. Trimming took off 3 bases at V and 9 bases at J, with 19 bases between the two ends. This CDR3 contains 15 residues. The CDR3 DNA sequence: TGTGCCAGCAGCGCGACTGGGACTGACTTCGCTGAGCAGTTCTTC. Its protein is CASSATGTDFAEQFF.

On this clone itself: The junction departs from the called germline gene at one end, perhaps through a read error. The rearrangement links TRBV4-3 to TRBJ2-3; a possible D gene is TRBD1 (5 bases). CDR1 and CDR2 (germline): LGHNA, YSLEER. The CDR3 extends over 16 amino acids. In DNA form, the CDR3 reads TGCGCCAGCAGCCAAGATCGAGACACGCCAACAGGTACGCAGTATTTT. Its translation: CASSQDRDTPTGTQYF.

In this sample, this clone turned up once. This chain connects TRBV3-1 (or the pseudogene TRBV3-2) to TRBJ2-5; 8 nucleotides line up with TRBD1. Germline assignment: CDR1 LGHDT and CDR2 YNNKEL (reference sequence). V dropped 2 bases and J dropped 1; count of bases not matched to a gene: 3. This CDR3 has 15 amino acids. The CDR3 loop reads CASSQWGQAQETQYF. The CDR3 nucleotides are TGTGCCAGCAGCCAATGGGGACAGGCCCAAGAGACCCAGTACTTC.

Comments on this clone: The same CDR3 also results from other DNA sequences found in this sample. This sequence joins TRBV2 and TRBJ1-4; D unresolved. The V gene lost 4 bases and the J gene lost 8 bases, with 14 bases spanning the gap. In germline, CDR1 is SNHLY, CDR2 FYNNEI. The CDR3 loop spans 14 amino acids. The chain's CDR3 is CASSGSFTREKLFF. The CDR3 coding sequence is TGTGCCAGCAGTGGGTCGTTCACGAGAGAAAAACTGTTTTTT.

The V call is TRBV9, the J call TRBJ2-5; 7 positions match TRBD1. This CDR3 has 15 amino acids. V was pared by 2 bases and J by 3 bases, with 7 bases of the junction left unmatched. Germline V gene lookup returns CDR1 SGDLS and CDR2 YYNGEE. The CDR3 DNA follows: TGTGCCAGCAGCGTCGGGACAGTGAACAAAGAGACCCAGTACTTC. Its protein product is CASSVGTVNKETQYF.

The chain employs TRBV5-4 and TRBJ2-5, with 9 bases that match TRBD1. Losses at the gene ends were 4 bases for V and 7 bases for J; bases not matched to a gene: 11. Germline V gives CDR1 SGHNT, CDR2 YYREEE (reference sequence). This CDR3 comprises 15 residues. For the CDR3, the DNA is TGTGCCAGCAGCCACACCGGGACAGGGAAGGTGACCCAGTACTTC. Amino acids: CASSHTGTGKVTQYF.

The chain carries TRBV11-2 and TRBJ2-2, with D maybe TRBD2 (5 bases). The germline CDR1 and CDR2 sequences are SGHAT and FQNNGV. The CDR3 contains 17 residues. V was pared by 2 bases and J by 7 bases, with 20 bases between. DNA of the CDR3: TGTGCCAGCAGCTTAATTCGAGGGAAGGCGGCCGGCGGGGAGCTGTTTTTT. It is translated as CASSLIRGKAAGGELFF.

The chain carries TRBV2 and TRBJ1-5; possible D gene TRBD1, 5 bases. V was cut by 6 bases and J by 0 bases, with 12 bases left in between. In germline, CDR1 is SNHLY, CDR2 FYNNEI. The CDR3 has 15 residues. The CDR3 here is CASRGYRNSNQPQHF. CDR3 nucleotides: TGTGCCAGCAGGGGATACAGGAATAGCAATCAGCCCCAGCATTTT.

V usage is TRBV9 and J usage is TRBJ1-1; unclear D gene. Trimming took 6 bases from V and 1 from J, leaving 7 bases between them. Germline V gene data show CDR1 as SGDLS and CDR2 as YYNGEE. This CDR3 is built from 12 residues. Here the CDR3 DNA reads TGTGCCAGCAACGTCGAGAACACTGAAGCTTTCTTT. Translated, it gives CASNVENTEAFF.

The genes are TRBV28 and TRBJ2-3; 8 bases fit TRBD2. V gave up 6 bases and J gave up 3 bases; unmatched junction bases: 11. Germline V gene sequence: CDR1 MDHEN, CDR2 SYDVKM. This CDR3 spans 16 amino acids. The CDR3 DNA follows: TGTGCCAGCAGCTCCCCGGGGGGGGCCGTGACAGATACGCAGTATTTT. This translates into CASSSPGGAVTDTQYF.